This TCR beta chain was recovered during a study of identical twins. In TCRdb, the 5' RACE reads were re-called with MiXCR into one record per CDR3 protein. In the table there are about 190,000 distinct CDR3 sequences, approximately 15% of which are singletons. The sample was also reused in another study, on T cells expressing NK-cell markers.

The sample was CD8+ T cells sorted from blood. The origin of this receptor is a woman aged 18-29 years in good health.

The CDR3 here is CASGRSGPQHF. The DNA of the CDR3 is TGTGCCAGCGGAAGAAGTGGGCCCCAGCATTTT. The rearrangement joins TRBV2 to TRBJ1-5; no reliable D call. The V end was cut by 8 bases, the J end by 9 bases, with 11 bases between. In germline, CDR1 is SNHLY, CDR2 FYNNEI. This CDR3 has 11 residues.